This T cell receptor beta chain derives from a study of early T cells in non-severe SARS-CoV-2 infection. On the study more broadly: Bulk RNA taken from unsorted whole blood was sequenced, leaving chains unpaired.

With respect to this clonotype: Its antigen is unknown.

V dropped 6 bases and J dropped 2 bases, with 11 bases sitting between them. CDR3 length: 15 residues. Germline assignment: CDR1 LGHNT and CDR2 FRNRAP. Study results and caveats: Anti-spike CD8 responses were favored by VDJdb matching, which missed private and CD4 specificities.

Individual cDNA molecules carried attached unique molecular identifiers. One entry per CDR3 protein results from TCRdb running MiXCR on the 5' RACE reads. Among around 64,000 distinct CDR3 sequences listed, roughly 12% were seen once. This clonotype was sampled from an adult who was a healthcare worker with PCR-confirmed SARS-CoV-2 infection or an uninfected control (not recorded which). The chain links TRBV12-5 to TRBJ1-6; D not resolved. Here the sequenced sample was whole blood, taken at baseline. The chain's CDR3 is CASGRNPPYNSPLHF. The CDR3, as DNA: TGTGCTAGTGGCCGGAACCCGCCCTATAATTCACCCCTCCACTTT.